One and the same sample provided the 7 T cell receptor beta chains below, sequenced in a study of T cell responses to AZD1222 COVID-19 vaccine. Generated by immunoSEQ multiplex PCR, the TCRdb table keeps only in-frame clones and is missing some. The profile shows more than 250,000 clones, approximately 95% of them singletons. This sample comprised peripheral blood, obtained on day 0 of AZD1222 vaccination. Receptors were obtained from an adult in good health.

The genes are TRBV28 and TRBJ2-3, with D possibly being TRBD2 (6 bases). Trimming took off 4 bases at V and 4 bases at J, with 15 bases between the two ends. This CDR3 is built from 15 residues. Germline CDR1 MDHEN, CDR2 SYDVKM. The CDR3 DNA reads as TGTGCCAGCAGTTCGGTGGGCGGGATCGCAGATACGCAGTATTTT. Protein product: CASSSVGGIADTQYF.

The CDR3 spells CASSWRTNSPLHF. CDR3 coding DNA: TGTGCCAGCAGCTGGAGGACTAATTCACCCCTCCACTTT. V is TRBV3-1 (or the pseudogene TRBV3-2) and J is TRBJ1-6; D is unresolved. V was trimmed by 5 bases and J by 6 bases, leaving 8 bases between them. The CDR3 loop spans 13 amino acids. CDR1 and CDR2 (germline): LGHDT, YNNKEL (reference sequence).

In the case of this clone: Its ends do not fully match the called genes, so a read error is possible. The V gene is TRBV3-1 (or the pseudogene TRBV3-2), the J gene TRBJ1-1, with a possible D match to TRBD1 (5 bases). Germline CDR1 is LGHDT and CDR2 is YNNKEL (reference sequence). The CDR3 contains 14 residues. The CDR3 bases are TGTGCCAGCAGACAAGAAGGGGTTTCAGCTGAAGCTTTCTTT. As protein: CASRQEGVSAEAFF.

The gene calls are TRBV3-1 (or the pseudogene TRBV3-2) and TRBJ2-7, with D unresolved. Germline V gene data show CDR1 as LGHDT and CDR2 as YNNKEL (reference sequence). The CDR3 is 14 residues long. V was cut by 2 bases and J by 0 bases, with 8 bases left in between. The CDR3: CASSQWVRSYEQYF. CDR3 nucleotides: TGTGCCAGCAGCCAATGGGTTCGCTCCTACGAGCAGTACTTC.

The J gene is TRBJ2-1, the V gene TRBV18, with 10 bases matching TRBD2. The CDR3 consists of 14 residues. The V gene's germline CDR1 is KGHSH and CDR2 LQKENI. J lost 4 bases, V lost 4 bases, and 1 base had no gene match. CDR3 protein: CASSRTSGYNEQFF. For the CDR3, the DNA is TGTGCCAGCTCACGGACTAGCGGTTACAATGAGCAGTTCTTC.

This clone appeared once. This chain joins TRBV11-3 and TRBJ2-1, with D perhaps TRBD2 (6 bases). The CDR3 length is 12 residues. The germline V gene encodes CDR1 SGHNT and CDR2 YENEEA. The V end was cut by 8 bases, the J end by 11 bases, with 16 bases between. As DNA, the CDR3 is TGTGCCAGCTCCCGGGGGTGGGAACAGCAGTTCTTC. It yields the protein CASSRGWEQQFF. The entire variable domain, with the rest obtained from reference TRBV11-3 and TRBJ2-1, is as follows: EAGVVQSPRYKIIEKKQPVAFWCNPISGHNTLYWYLQNLGQGPELLIRYENEEAVDDSQLPKDRFSAERLKGVDSTLKIQPAELGDSAVYLCASSRGWEQQFFGPGTRLTVL.

In DNA form, the CDR3 reads TGTGCCAGCAGCTTAGGGGACAACACTGAAGCTTTCTTT. As protein: CASSLGDNTEAFF. V gene TRBV7-9 combines with J gene TRBJ1-1; D might be TRBD1 (5 bases). Germline-derived CDR1 and CDR2 are SEHNR and FQNEAQ (reference sequence). The CDR3 spans 13 residues. With 1 base removed from V and 2 bases from J, the gap between germline ends came to 5 bases.